The 30 T cell receptor beta chains presented below share a single source sample, sequenced in a study of blood T cell repertoires in COVID-19. Data came from immunoSEQ multiplex PCR; TCRdb stores just in-frame clones and leaves some out. The table lists 100,000 to 150,000 clones, around 89% of them singletons, with 3.8% in the top ten. Input material: peripheral blood. The receptors here all came from a woman aged 55-75 years with COVID-19, enrolled during active disease.

This rearrangement joins TRBV4-1 to TRBJ1-1, with 7 bases aligning to TRBD1. Germline loops: CDR1 MGHRA, CDR2 YSYEKL. V lost 1 base to trimming and J lost 5 bases; unmatched junction nucleotides: 4. The CDR3 covers 14 residues. The CDR3 DNA reads TGCGCCAGCAGCCAAGGACCAGGGGGGACTGAAGCTTTCTTT. Translating it yields CASSQGPGGTEAFF.

The chain joins TRBV9 to TRBJ1-2; D is perhaps TRBD1 (5 bases). Trimming cost V 0 bases and J 8 bases, with 11 bases left between them. The CDR3 is 13 residues long. From germline, CDR1 is SGDLS and CDR2 YYNGEE. In DNA, the CDR3 is TGTGCCAGCAGCGTAGAAGGGGTAAAGGGCTACACCTTC. It specifies CASSVEGVKGYTF.

The rearrangement uses TRBV3-1 (or the pseudogene TRBV3-2) and TRBJ1-1; D might be TRBD1 (6 bases). CDR3 length: 13 residues. The ends were cut back, 4 bases at V and 1 base at J, with 7 bases in the middle. Germline values: CDR1 LGHDT, CDR2 YNNKEL (reference sequence). The CDR3 nucleotides are TGTGCCAGCAGCCTAGGGGGGAACACTGAAGCTTTCTTT. This sequence encodes CASSLGGNTEAFF.

The genes are TRBV27 and TRBJ2-1; possible D gene TRBD2, 6 bases. The germline V gene encodes CDR1 MNHEY and CDR2 SMNVEV (reference sequence). The length of the CDR3 is 15 residues. The V end lost 6 bases, the J end lost 6 bases, and 18 bases lay between the germline ends. The CDR3 DNA reads as TGTGCCAGCAGCCTTAGCGGAACCCCCTCCAATGAGCAGTTCTTC. It codes for CASSLSGTPSNEQFF.

The rearrangement joins TRBV7-2 to TRBJ2-1; the D gene is possibly TRBD2 (6 bases). Per germline, CDR1 SGHTA and CDR2 FQGNSA. CDR3 length equals 15 residues. V was pared by 1 base and J by 7 bases, with 14 bases between. The chain's CDR3 is CASSLDVSGINEQFF. The CDR3 nucleotides read TGTGCCAGCAGCTTAGATGTTAGCGGTATAAATGAGCAGTTCTTC.

The CDR3 spells CASSGTAVGYGYTF. CDR3 in DNA: TGTGCCAGCAGCGGGACAGCGGTCGGCTATGGCTACACCTTC. The V call is TRBV2, the J call TRBJ1-2; TRBD1 matches 7 bases. Germline lookup yields CDR1 SNHLY and CDR2 FYNNEI. This CDR3 contains 14 residues. With 6 bases clipped from V and 4 bases from J, the junction kept 8 bases outside the gene matches.

The genes are TRBV19 and TRBJ2-7; tentatively, D is TRBD1 (6 bases). In germline, CDR1 is LNHDA, CDR2 SQIVND (reference sequence). The V end was cut by 4 bases, the J end by 6 bases, with 16 bases between. This CDR3 has 14 amino acids. CDR3 bases: TGTGCCAGTAGTACGGGACACCTAGTAGGCGAGCAGTACTTC. Amino acid sequence: CASSTGHLVGEQYF. Drawing the rest from reference TRBV19 and TRBJ2-7, the complete variable domain is DGGITQSPKYLFRKEGQNVTLSCEQNLNHDAMYWYRQDPGQGLRLIYYSQIVNDFQKGDIAEGYSVSREKKESFPLTVTSAQKNPTAFYLCASSTGHLVGEQYFGPGTRLTVT.

V gene TRBV5-4 combines with J gene TRBJ1-6; weak D call: TRBD1 (5 bases). Trimming stripped 6 bases from V and 0 bases from J, with 13 bases between. CDR1 is SGHNT and CDR2 is YYREEE in the germline V gene (reference sequence). The CDR3 totals 16 residues. The CDR3 sequence: CASTSGGGSYNSPLHF. The CDR3 nucleotides read TGTGCCAGCACCTCGGGGGGGGGCTCCTATAATTCACCCCTCCACTTT.

The table lists this clone with a count of one. This chain connects TRBV6-5 to TRBJ1-5; no definite D call. CDR1 and CDR2 (germline): MNHEY, SVGAGI. The CDR3 length is 15 residues. Trimming cost V 0 bases and J 4 bases, with 10 bases left between them. The DNA of the CDR3 is TGTGCCAGCAGTTACTCAGCGGCGGCGAATCAGCCCCAGCATTTT. Its translation is CASSYSAAANQPQHF.

V usage is TRBV5-1 and J usage is TRBJ1-4; 7 bases are shared with TRBD1. V gave up 6 bases and J gave up 7 bases; unmatched junction bases: 12. This CDR3 region has 15 residues. Germline-derived CDR1 and CDR2 are SGHRS and YFSETQ. The CDR3 DNA follows: TGCGCCAGCACCGAAGGGGGACAGACCTCTGAAAAACTGTTTTTT. Translated, it gives CASTEGGQTSEKLFF. The full variable domain, with the rest looked up from reference TRBV5-1 and TRBJ1-4, is KAGVTQTPRYLIKTRGQQVTLSCSPISGHRSVSWYQQTPGQGLQFLFEYFSETQRNKGNFPGRFSGRQFSNSRSEMNVSTLELGDSALYLCASTEGGQTSEKLFFGSGTQLSVL.

The rearrangement uses TRBV7-9 and TRBJ2-3, with 9 nucleotides matching TRBD1. Germline values: CDR1 SEHNR, CDR2 FQNEAQ (reference sequence). The trim removed 5 bases at V and 2 bases at J, leaving 5 bases unmatched. This CDR3 has 15 amino acids. CDR3 sequence reads: CASSKRDRVTDTQYF. Written as DNA, the CDR3 is TGTGCCAGCAGCAAAAGGGACAGGGTCACAGATACGCAGTATTTT.

V is TRBV7-2 and J is TRBJ1-5, with no clear D. Trimming removed 1 base from V and 0 bases from J, with 7 bases in between. Germline V gives CDR1 SGHTA, CDR2 FQGNSA. The CDR3 contains 15 residues. CDR3 region: CASSLDGRSNQPQHF. CDR3 sequence (DNA): TGTGCCAGCAGCTTAGATGGGCGTAGCAATCAGCCCCAGCATTTT.

The genes are TRBV5-4 and TRBJ2-5; D is perhaps TRBD2 (6 bases). V was clipped by 4 bases and J by 1 base, with 14 bases between them. Germline CDR1 SGHNT, CDR2 YYREEE (reference sequence). The CDR3 covers 15 residues. The CDR3 bases are TGTGCCAGCAGCCGGGGACTCTCCTCCCAAGAGACCCAGTACTTC. It specifies CASSRGLSSQETQYF.

The chain links TRBV30 to TRBJ2-1, with 9 bases matching TRBD2. CDR3 length: 13 amino acids. V shed 7 bases, J shed 7 bases, and the junction held 8 bases outside the gene matches. The germline V gene encodes CDR1 GTSNPN and CDR2 SVGIG (reference sequence). The CDR3 reads CAFSGGGVNEQFF. DNA for the CDR3: TGTGCCTTTAGCGGGGGAGGGGTGAATGAGCAGTTCTTC.

The rearrangement uses TRBV6-5 and TRBJ1-1; D gene unclear. The CDR3 extends over 11 amino acids. Germline loops: CDR1 MNHEY, CDR2 SVGAGI. This CDR3 reads CVAGRGTEAFF. The DNA of the CDR3 is TGTGTCGCGGGAAGAGGGACTGAAGCTTTCTTT.

The genes are TRBV6-5 and TRBJ1-1; TRBD1 matches at 7 bases. V lost 5 bases, J lost 0 bases, and 6 bases stayed unmatched. This CDR3 region has 15 residues. The germline gives CDR1 MNHEY, CDR2 SVGAGI. The CDR3: CASSPGQRLNTEAFF. The CDR3 DNA reads as TGTGCCAGCAGTCCGGGACAGAGACTGAACACTGAAGCTTTCTTT.

The chain combines TRBV7-8 with TRBJ1-4; D might be TRBD1 (5 bases). The CDR3 is made up of 13 amino acids. CDR1 is SGHVS, CDR2 FQNEAQ, per germline. V lost 5 bases to trimming and J lost 8 bases, with 12 bases between them. The CDR3 protein is CASSMGLGEKLFF. The CDR3 nucleotides read TGTGCCAGCAGCATGGGACTTGGCGAAAAACTGTTTTTT.

CDR3 DNA: TGCGCCAGCAGCGTACAGGGAACGGGAATAGGGAACACTGAAGCTTTCTTT. Its protein product is CASSVQGTGIGNTEAFF. The chain uses TRBV5-1 and TRBJ1-1, with D possibly being TRBD1 (6 bases). CDR3 length: 17 amino acids. Germline V gives CDR1 SGHRS, CDR2 YFSETQ. The V gene lost 4 bases and the J gene lost 1 base, with 20 bases spanning the gap.

J is TRBJ2-5 and V is TRBV4-1, with D maybe TRBD1 (5 bases). Germline V gene sequence: CDR1 MGHRA, CDR2 YSYEKL. The V gene lost 1 base and the J gene lost 0 bases, with 9 bases spanning the gap. There are 15 residues in the CDR3. CDR3 sequence reads: CASSQAPGYQETQYF. The CDR3 DNA follows: TGCGCCAGCAGCCAAGCCCCAGGGTACCAAGAGACCCAGTACTTC.

This clone was counted a few times. The V call is TRBV25-1, the J call TRBJ1-6; 7 nucleotides align to TRBD1. With V trimmed by 7 bases and J by 5 bases, 5 bases remained unmatched. Germline V gene sequence: CDR1 MGHDK, CDR2 SYGVNS. CDR3 length: 14 amino acids. The CDR3 sequence: CASTLGQDNSPLHF. In nucleotides, the CDR3 is TGTGCCAGCACCCTAGGACAGGATAATTCACCCCTCCACTTT.

The sample holds one count of this clone. The CDR3 loop is CASSQASGGSDTQYF. CDR3 bases: TGCGCCAGCAGCCAAGCTAGCGGGGGGTCAGATACGCAGTATTTT. The V gene is TRBV4-3, the J gene TRBJ2-3, with 11 positions matching TRBD2. The ends lost 1 base at V and 4 bases at J; junction bases unmatched: 1. The CDR3 extends over 15 amino acids. The germline CDR1 and CDR2 sequences are LGHNA and YSLEER.

The rearrangement links TRBV5-1 to TRBJ2-1; 16 positions agree with TRBD2. The ends lost 4 bases at V and 6 bases at J; junction bases unmatched: 4. This CDR3 spans 16 amino acids. Germline lookup yields CDR1 SGHRS and CDR2 YFSETQ. This chain's CDR3 is CASSLGTSGGVNEQFF. The CDR3 DNA is TGCGCCAGCAGCCTAGGGACTAGCGGGGGGGTCAATGAGCAGTTCTTC.

The chain couples TRBV20-1 to TRBJ2-5, with D perhaps TRBD1 (5 bases). CDR1 and CDR2 (germline): DFQATT, SNEGSKA (reference sequence). The CDR3 contains 14 residues. V was pared by 3 bases and J by 6 bases, with 17 bases between. The chain's CDR3 is CSASLPTVSKTQYF. CDR3 nucleotides: TGCAGTGCTAGTCTCCCGACAGTCTCCAAGACCCAGTACTTC.

The chain is built from TRBV6-5 and TRBJ2-2; unclear D gene. Deletions cut 4 bases from V and 6 bases from J, with 6 bases between. Per germline, CDR1 MNHEY and CDR2 SVGAGI. The CDR3 is 12 residues long. The CDR3 protein is CASSFPAGELFF. The CDR3 DNA reads as TGTGCCAGCAGTTTCCCAGCCGGGGAGCTGTTTTTT.

Only a few counts were recorded for this clone. The J gene is TRBJ1-5, the V gene TRBV4-3, with 8 bases identical to TRBD1. This CDR3 comprises 16 residues. Germline CDR1 and CDR2: LGHNA and YSLEER. The V gene end was trimmed by 0 bases and the J gene end by 7 bases; junction bases not matched to a gene: 8. This chain's CDR3 is CASSQDWRQGAQPQHF. The CDR3 DNA is TGCGCCAGCAGCCAAGATTGGCGGCAGGGGGCCCAGCCCCAGCATTTT.

The chain recombines TRBV25-1 with TRBJ2-7; D is possibly TRBD1 (6 bases). CDR1 and CDR2 (germline): MGHDK, SYGVNS. CDR3 length: 12 amino acids. Trimming took 8 bases from V and 1 from J, leaving 9 bases between them. The CDR3 DNA is TGTGCCAGCCGAGGACAGTCCTACGAGCAGTACTTC. Residues: CASRGQSYEQYF.

The chain employs TRBV3-1 (or the pseudogene TRBV3-2) and TRBJ2-5; 10 bases map to TRBD2. Germline assignment: CDR1 LGHDT and CDR2 YNNKEL (reference sequence). Trimming at V came to 5 bases and at J to 3 bases, leaving 15 bases not matched to a gene. CDR3 size: 18 residues. The CDR3 spells CASSSPSGGFSDKETQYF. DNA of the CDR3: TGTGCCAGCAGCTCCCCTAGCGGGGGTTTTAGTGACAAAGAGACCCAGTACTTC.

This sequence joins TRBV3-1 (or the pseudogene TRBV3-2) and TRBJ1-2, with TRBD1 matching 7 bases. J was trimmed by 7 bases and V by 4 bases; bases with no gene match: 3. CDR1 is LGHDT, CDR2 YNNKEL, per germline (reference sequence). The CDR3 spans 12 residues. This chain's CDR3 is CASSPTGFGYTF. As DNA, the CDR3 is TGTGCCAGCAGCCCGACAGGGTTTGGCTACACCTTC.

V is TRBV19 and J is TRBJ1-2, with TRBD1 identical over 7 bases. This CDR3 spans 14 amino acids. Germline V gene data show CDR1 as LNHDA and CDR2 as SQIVND (reference sequence). V shed 4 bases, J shed 8 bases, and the junction held 10 bases outside the gene matches. This chain's CDR3 is CASSSNDRVRGYTF. DNA of the CDR3: TGTGCCAGTAGTAGCAACGACAGGGTGAGAGGCTACACCTTC.

V and J are TRBV5-6 and TRBJ2-5, with D tentatively TRBD2 (6 bases). This CDR3 is built from 16 residues. CDR1 is SGHDT and CDR2 is YYEEEE in the germline V gene. Trimming cost V 4 bases and J 2 bases, with 18 bases left between them. CDR3 bases: TGTGCCAGCAGCGTATACTCGGGGGTCTATCAAGAGACCCAGTACTTC. Its protein is CASSVYSGVYQETQYF.